This T cell receptor beta chain was sequenced during a study of T cell responses to AZD1222 COVID-19 vaccine. The study, taken as a whole, reports: Of spike-specific TCRs, nearly half reportedly target regions left unmutated in variants. Regions 160-218 and 743-854 held dominance among vaccine-associated CD4 TCRs, which spanned spike. Repertoires were obtained solely post-peak T cell response.

This clone was seen a handful of times. Its matching antigen is unknown. Per germline, CDR1 LGHDT and CDR2 YNNKEL (reference sequence). The CDR3 length is 13 residues. V lost 8 bases and J lost 0; bases outside the gene matches: 2. The assay was immunoSEQ multiplex PCR, and TCRdb's table has in-frame clones only and misses some. The table lists about 120,000 clones, about 93% of them singletons, with approximately 5.1% in the top ten. The clonotype originates from an adult who received the AZD1222 COVID-19 vaccine. Here the sequenced sample was peripheral blood, taken 28 days after the second AZD1222 dose. This rearrangement joins TRBV3-1 (or the pseudogene TRBV3-2) to TRBJ2-7, with 9 bases lining up with TRBD2. In DNA form, the CDR3 reads TGTGCCAGCGGACTAGCGCCCTCCTACGAGCAGTACTTC. It yields the protein CASGLAPSYEQYF.